This T cell receptor (beta chain) was retrieved from a study of OX40 agonist ivuxolimab in advanced cancers. The CDR3 consists of 15 residues. CDR1 SGHTA and CDR2 FQGNSA come from the germline V gene. Trimming stripped 5 bases from V and 7 bases from J, with 21 bases between. TCRdb's table, derived via immunoSEQ multiplex PCR, lists solely in-frame clones and lacks some. The sample contains 65,000 to 85,000 clones, 85% of which appear only once. The material sequenced was CD4+ or CD8+ T cells sorted from blood, taken in a trial of the OX40 agonist ivuxolimab. The chain uses TRBV7-2 and TRBJ2-7; D is possibly TRBD1 or TRBD2 (5 bases each). This TCR came from an adult with an advanced solid tumor such as melanoma, head and neck, liver or kidney cancer. CDR3 DNA sequence: TGTGCCAGCAGCCCCGAAGGGACCCAAGGGCGGGAGCAGTACTTC. It codes for CASSPEGTQGREQYF.